Listed here are 27 T cell receptor beta chains from one sample, sequenced in a study of cytomegalovirus exposure and HLA in healthy donors. This PCR relied on a set of 60 Vbeta primers and 13 Jbeta primers. The method was immunoSEQ multiplex PCR; TCRdb's version includes in-frame clones alone and lacks a portion of them. In the table there are about 170,000 clones, 80% to 90% of which are singletons. The material sequenced was PBMCs. These receptors all come from a girl aged 10 to 17 in good health and CMV-seropositive.

This clone was counted a few times. The chain joins TRBV4-1 to TRBJ1-6; D is undetermined. Trimming took 2 bases from V and 4 from J, leaving 15 bases between them. CDR3 length: 17 residues. Germline lookup yields CDR1 MGHRA and CDR2 YSYEKL. The CDR3: CASSQILSRYYNSPLHF. The CDR3 DNA follows: TGCGCCAGCAGCCAAATACTGTCGAGGTATTATAATTCACCCCTCCACTTT.

The CDR3 here is CASASVDRGHRGYTF. The CDR3 DNA follows: TGTGCTAGTGCTTCAGTTGACAGGGGGCATCGAGGCTACACCTTC. This chain connects TRBV12-5 to TRBJ1-2, with 10 bases matching TRBD1. CDR3 length: 15 residues. V trimming: 7 bases; J trimming: 8 bases; junction bases outside the gene matches: 13. Germline CDR1 reads LGHNT; CDR2 reads FRNRAP.

The V and J genes are TRBV9 and TRBJ2-1, with 7 bases aligning to TRBD1. Trimming at V came to 3 bases and at J to 8 bases, leaving 11 bases not matched to a gene. The CDR3 is 15 amino acids. CDR1 SGDLS and CDR2 YYNGEE come from the germline V gene. As DNA, the CDR3 is TGTGCCAGCAGCGAGTATAGGGACAGCTTCGATGAGCAGTTCTTC. Protein product: CASSEYRDSFDEQFF.

The chain couples TRBV5-4 to TRBJ2-7; D possibly corresponds to TRBD2 (7 bases). The CDR3 contains 14 residues. V shed 0 bases and J shed 11 bases, with 18 bases lying between them. Germline values: CDR1 SGHNT, CDR2 YYREEE (reference sequence). CDR3 DNA: TGTGCCAGCAGCTTGGAGGGGGGGGGTCCGGTCGAGTACTTC. This gives the protein CASSLEGGGPVEYF.

V and J are TRBV6-1 and TRBJ1-1; maybe TRBD1 (6 bases). Per germline, CDR1 MNHNS and CDR2 SASEGT. The CDR3 length is 16 residues. V dropped 3 bases and J dropped 1 base, with 15 bases sitting between them. The CDR3 is CASSDPGVTRNTEAFF. In nucleotides, the CDR3 is TGTGCCAGCAGTGATCCAGGGGTGACTCGGAACACTGAAGCTTTCTTT.

The table lists this clone with a count of one. The rearrangement uses TRBV5-6 and TRBJ2-7; the D gene is possibly TRBD2 (6 bases). This CDR3 contains 15 residues. V was cut by 4 bases and J by 2 bases, with 16 bases left in between. Germline V CDR1 and CDR2: SGHDT, YYEEEE. As DNA, the CDR3 is TGTGCCAGCAGCCCACTCGGGGGAATTACCTACGAGCAGTACTTC. Translated, it gives CASSPLGGITYEQYF.

This chain links TRBV2 with TRBJ2-7; 7 bases fit TRBD2. The junction had 4 bases not matched to a gene; V was cut back by 2 bases and J by 6 bases. Germline CDR1 SNHLY, CDR2 FYNNEI. This CDR3 is built from 13 residues. CDR3 region: CASSERGRAEQYF. CDR3 DNA: TGTGCCAGCAGTGAACGGGGGAGGGCCGAGCAGTACTTC.

This chain connects TRBV12-5 to TRBJ2-3; tentative D call: TRBD2 (5 bases). V lost 6 bases and J lost 1, with 8 bases in between. Germline CDR1 LGHNT, CDR2 FRNRAP. The CDR3 runs 13 residues. The CDR3 protein is CASGLGGTDTQYF. In nucleotides, the CDR3 is TGTGCTAGTGGGCTCGGGGGCACAGATACGCAGTATTTT. Filled out from reference TRBV12-5 and TRBJ2-3, the complete variable domain reads DARVTQTPRHKVTEMGQEVTMRCQPILGHNTVFWYRQTMMQGLELLAYFRNRAPLDDSGMPKDRFSAEMPDATLATLKIQPSEPRDSAVYFCASGLGGTDTQYFGPGTRLTVL.

The genes are TRBV4-1 and TRBJ1-2; TRBD1 might be the D (5 bases). The V and J ends lost 3 bases and 3 bases respectively, with 17 bases between them. This CDR3 spans 16 amino acids. Germline CDR1 is MGHRA and CDR2 is YSYEKL. The CDR3 here is CASSQMGGLKDYGYTF. For the CDR3, the DNA is TGCGCCAGCAGCCAGATGGGGGGGTTGAAGGACTATGGCTACACCTTC.

The chain links TRBV29-1 to TRBJ1-1; no clear D. The CDR3 sequence is 14 residues long. CDR1 is SQVTM and CDR2 is ANQGSEA in the germline V gene. The ends were cut back, 5 bases at V and 2 bases at J, with 15 bases in the middle. The CDR3 loop reads CSVTRTDLNTEAFF. The CDR3 nucleotides are TGCAGCGTTACAAGAACAGATCTAAACACTGAAGCTTTCTTT.

A single count supports this clone. The rearrangement links TRBV30 to TRBJ1-1, with TRBD1 as a possible D gene (5 bases). The V gene's germline CDR1 is GTSNPN and CDR2 SVGIG (reference sequence). The V end was cut by 2 bases, the J end by 0 bases, with 16 bases between. The CDR3 consists of 16 residues. CDR3 sequence (DNA): TGTGCCTGGAGTACCCCTTCAGGGAGGATGAACACTGAAGCTTTCTTT. Its translation is CAWSTPSGRMNTEAFF.

The chain uses TRBV6-6 and TRBJ2-7; D possibly corresponds to TRBD2 (5 bases). This CDR3 has 13 amino acids. V was pared by 6 bases and J by 0 bases, with 9 bases between. From germline, CDR1 is MNHNY and CDR2 SVGAGI (reference sequence). The CDR3 nucleotides read TGTGCCAGCAGCCGAGAGGGCTCCTACGAGCAGTACTTC. This encodes CASSREGSYEQYF.

This clone was observed once. The chain carries TRBV11-3 and TRBJ1-1, with D maybe TRBD1 (6 bases). Trimming removed 0 bases at V and 1 base at J, with 18 bases between. Germline-derived CDR1 and CDR2 are SGHNT and YENEEA. The length of the CDR3 is 18 residues. The CDR3 region is CASSLEGRGSIRNTEAFF. DNA of the CDR3: TGTGCCAGCAGCTTAGAGGGCAGGGGCTCCATACGGAACACTGAAGCTTTCTTT.

The CDR3 DNA follows: TGTGCCAGTAGTATAACTAGCGGGGGAAGCACAGATACGCAGTATTTT. Translating gives CASSITSGGSTDTQYF. The rearrangement uses TRBV19 and TRBJ2-3; 11 positions agree with TRBD2. Trimming cost V 2 bases and J 0 bases; bases outside gene matches: 1. CDR3 length: 16 residues. Germline-derived CDR1 and CDR2 are LNHDA and SQIVND (reference sequence).

This rearrangement joins TRBV5-1 to TRBJ1-1; no firm D call. The CDR3 runs 14 residues. Germline-derived CDR1 and CDR2 are SGHRS and YFSETQ. V lost 0 bases and J lost 5, with 11 bases in between. The CDR3 bases are TGCGCCAGCAGCTTGGTTTCGGGGTCGACTGAAGCTTTCTTT. Its protein product is CASSLVSGSTEAFF.

This chain links TRBV23-1 with TRBJ2-5; 10 nucleotides align to TRBD1. Gene TRBJ2-7 matches the end of the DNA better, so the J call may be wrong. TRBV23-1 belongs to the ORF category, with a function that is uncertain. This CDR3 contains 18 residues. CDR3: CASSQSGTGDNKLYEQYF. The CDR3 nucleotides are TGCGCCAGCAGTCAATCGGGGACAGGGGACAATAAACTCTACGAGCAGTACTTC.

The J gene is TRBJ1-4, the V gene TRBV5-6, with D unclear. Germline CDR1 reads SGHDT; CDR2 reads YYEEEE. V lost 3 bases and J 7 bases, leaving 19 bases between the germline ends. The CDR3 loop spans 16 amino acids. The CDR3 DNA is TGTGCCAGCAGCTCCCCCTCGGGGTTTTTTAGTGAAAAACTGTTTTTT. Translation gives CASSSPSGFFSEKLFF.

The rearrangement uses TRBV11-3 and TRBJ1-1; TRBD1 might be the D (5 bases). Trimming took 5 bases from V and 6 from J, leaving 10 bases between them. The CDR3 contains 12 residues. The germline V gene encodes CDR1 SGHNT and CDR2 YENEEA. CDR3 residues: CASSPLGAEAFF. CDR3 coding DNA: TGTGCCAGCAGCCCCTTAGGGGCTGAAGCTTTCTTT. Combining the CDR3 with reference TRBV11-3 and TRBJ1-1 gives the whole variable domain EAGVVQSPRYKIIEKKQPVAFWCNPISGHNTLYWYLQNLGQGPELLIRYENEEAVDDSQLPKDRFSAERLKGVDSTLKIQPAELGDSAVYLCASSPLGAEAFFGQGTRLTVV.

The chain recombines TRBV6-4 with TRBJ2-3; 9 nucleotides align to TRBD1. This CDR3 comprises 15 residues. With V trimmed by 3 bases and J by 3 bases, 4 bases remained unmatched. Germline CDR1 is MRHNA and CDR2 is SNTAGT. The CDR3 region has the DNA TGTGCCAGCAGTGAGACAGGGGGTAAAACAGATACGCAGTATTTT. Its protein is CASSETGGKTDTQYF.

For this clone: At the DNA level, this CDR3 is encoded by other sequences in the same sample as well. This chain connects TRBV9 to TRBJ2-3; tentative D call: TRBD2 (6 bases). The germline V and J ends were trimmed by 2 bases and 2 bases, with 12 bases remaining between them. The CDR3 covers 15 residues. Germline V gives CDR1 SGDLS, CDR2 YYNGEE. DNA of the CDR3: TGTGCCAGCAGCGTCGGGGGAACTTACACAGATACGCAGTATTTT. Translating gives CASSVGGTYTDTQYF.

This chain connects TRBV6-6 to TRBJ1-2; TRBD1 matches at 7 bases. The ends lost 6 bases at V and 8 bases at J; junction bases unmatched: 15. CDR3 length: 15 amino acids. The germline gives CDR1 MNHNY, CDR2 SVGAGI (reference sequence). The CDR3 reads CASSHNFQGVGGYTF. The CDR3 DNA reads TGTGCCAGCAGCCACAATTTTCAGGGGGTCGGGGGCTACACCTTC.

Of note for this clone: A read error may produce the germline difference seen at one junction end. This chain uses TRBV7-7 with TRBJ2-5; D might be TRBD1 (5 bases). This CDR3 contains 16 residues. Germline V lookup: CDR1 SSHAT, CDR2 FNYEAQ (reference sequence). CDR3 sequence: CASSSTDTLGGETQYF. In DNA, the CDR3 is TGTGCTAGCAGCTCGACGGACACCCTGGGTGGAGAGACCCAGTACTTC.

A few counts support this clone. J is TRBJ1-1 and V is TRBV7-3, with D unresolved. V gave up 2 bases and J gave up 4 bases, with 14 bases separating them. Germline V CDR1 and CDR2: SGHTA, FQGTGA. This CDR3 spans 15 amino acids. Here the CDR3 DNA reads TGTGCCAGCAGCTTATACGCCCCTACTCTCACTGAAGCTTTCTTT. Translated: CASSLYAPTLTEAFF. Using reference TRBV7-3 and TRBJ1-1 for the parts outside the CDR3, the full variable domain is GAGVSQTPSNKVTEKGKYVELRCDPISGHTALYWYRQSLGQGPEFLIYFQGTGAADDSGLPNDRFFAVRPEGSVSTLKIQRTERGDSAVYLCASSLYAPTLTEAFFGQGTRLTVV.

This sequence joins TRBV6-1 and TRBJ2-7; TRBD1 aligns across 10 bases. Germline V lookup: CDR1 MNHNS, CDR2 SASEGT. This CDR3 contains 15 residues. J was trimmed by 9 bases and V by 3 bases; bases with no gene match: 11. The CDR3 reads CASSESGPTGGGQYF. CDR3 DNA: TGTGCCAGCAGTGAGAGCGGCCCGACAGGGGGCGGGCAGTACTTC.

The CDR3: CASSLAYRGPYEQYF. The CDR3 DNA follows: TGTGCCAGCAGCTTAGCATACAGGGGACCCTACGAGCAGTACTTC. The V and J genes are TRBV7-6 and TRBJ2-7; 7 positions match TRBD1. Germline CDR1 SGHVS, CDR2 FNYEAQ. The CDR3 contains 15 residues. The ends lost 0 bases at V and 2 bases at J; junction bases unmatched: 4.

The V call is TRBV27, the J call TRBJ2-1; a possible D gene is TRBD1 (5 bases). Germline V lookup: CDR1 MNHEY, CDR2 SMNVEV (reference sequence). Trimming shortened V by 5 bases and J by 5 bases, and 13 bases separated the two germline ends. CDR3 size: 14 residues. CDR3 protein: CASSQSIQDNEQFF. The CDR3, as DNA: TGTGCCAGCAGTCAGTCCATACAGGACAATGAGCAGTTCTTC.

Only one count was recorded for this clone. This chain joins TRBV6-6 and TRBJ1-2, with 7 bases identical to TRBD1. V lost 2 bases to trimming and J lost 8 bases; unmatched junction nucleotides: 14. Per germline, CDR1 MNHNY and CDR2 SVGAGI (reference sequence). This CDR3 has 16 residues. For the CDR3, the DNA is TGTGCCAGCAGTTACACTCCACAGGGTACAGGGGCCGGCTACACCTTC. Its protein is CASSYTPQGTGAGYTF.